This TCR beta chain was found in a study of blood T cell repertoires in COVID-19. The wider study: Researchers got acute and convalescent COVID-19 samples from the United States, Italy and Spain.

Original methodology: The authors estimated nucleated cell counts from reference gene primer amplification. The table came from immunoSEQ multiplex PCR; TCRdb's copy has only in-frame clones and leaves some out. V and J calls and clone size follow that table, whereas D and trimming were derived from the DNA. This table holds 130,000 to 150,000 clones, approximately 88% found once. Participants had their cohort set by participant-reported clinical history. This TCR came from a woman under 40 with acute COVID-19. The sample comprised PBMCs or T cells enriched from blood (not recorded which).

CDR3 residues: CASSKGRGPNQPQHF. The CDR3 region has the DNA TGTGCCAGTAGTAAGGGCAGGGGGCCTAATCAGCCCCAGCATTTT. This rearrangement joins TRBV19 to TRBJ1-5, with 8 bases lining up with TRBD1. The CDR3 runs 15 residues. Germline V gene data show CDR1 as LNHDA and CDR2 as SQIVND (reference sequence). J gave up 4 bases and V 4 bases, and 6 bases lay outside the gene matches.